This T cell receptor beta chain was captured by sequencing in a study of beta chain features in type 1 diabetes. V was cut by 0 bases and J by 6 bases, with 7 bases left in between. CDR1 and CDR2 from the germline V gene are SGDLS and YYNGEE. CDR3 length: 14 amino acids. This clone turned up a few times. The antigen is not known. Investigators reverse transcribed all isolated RNA, so they sequenced expressed TCRB transcripts. Clones were read by immunoSEQ multiplex PCR, and TCRdb kept only the in-frame ones, dropping some. The sample includes 200,000 to 300,000 clones, approximately 11% of them seen just once. Study-level points and caveats: TCRB CDR3s from Type 1 diabetes patients were moderately but significantly shorter in all four CD4+ subsets.

Sequencing was carried out using naive CD4+ T cells from blood. The V gene is TRBV9, the J gene TRBJ2-6; the D is unclear. The clonotype was recovered from a man aged 25-40 years with type 1 diabetes. The CDR3 region is CASSVAVTANVLTF. DNA for the CDR3: TGTGCCAGCAGCGTAGCGGTCACGGCCAACGTCCTGACTTTC.